Below are 8 T cell receptor beta chains sequenced from a single sample in a study of blood T cell repertoires in COVID-19. Here immunoSEQ multiplex PCR was the method, and the copy in TCRdb shows in-frame clones only, minus some. The sample lists 100,000 to 150,000 clones; less than 90% were seen once. The material sequenced was peripheral blood. These receptors all stem from a woman of 80 years or more with acute or convalescent COVID-19.

V gene TRBV12-3 or TRBV12-4 combines with J gene TRBJ1-1, with 7 bases aligning to TRBD1. V shed 4 bases and J 4 bases; nucleotides not matched to a gene: 3. This CDR3 comprises 13 residues. The CDR3 nucleotides read TGTGCCAGCAGTTCAGGGGGTAGCACTGAAGCTTTCTTT. Amino acid sequence: CASSSGGSTEAFF.

The CDR3 coding sequence is TGTGCCAGCAAATCAGGGGGGAGCACAGATACGCAGTATTTT. Residues: CASKSGGSTDTQYF. The chain links TRBV28 to TRBJ2-3; D is possibly TRBD1 (7 bases). The germline V gene has CDR1 MDHEN and CDR2 SYDVKM. V was clipped by 7 bases and J by 0 bases, with 11 bases between them. This CDR3 is 14 amino acids long.

The chain has TRBV11-2 and TRBJ1-3; D gene uncertain. CDR3 size: 17 residues. V dropped 3 bases and J dropped 1 base, with 16 bases sitting between them. Germline V gene data show CDR1 as SGHAT and CDR2 as FQNNGV. The CDR3 DNA reads as TGTGCCAGCAGCTTGTACTCATCGCCGCGGTCTGGAAACACCATATATTTT. Protein product: CASSLYSSPRSGNTIYF. Combining the CDR3 with reference TRBV11-2 and TRBJ1-3 gives the whole variable domain EAGVAQSPRYKIIEKRQSVAFWCNPISGHATLYWYQQILGQGPKLLIQFQNNGVVDDSQLPKDRFSAERLKGVDSTLKIQPAKLEDSAVYLCASSLYSSPRSGNTIYFGEGSWLTVV.

This chain links TRBV18 with TRBJ1-2; 7 bases are shared with TRBD1. Unmatched junction bases numbered 4, after V lost 5 bases and J lost 7 bases. CDR3 length equals 12 residues. Germline V gene data show CDR1 as KGHSH and CDR2 as LQKENI. CDR3 DNA: TGTGCCAGCTCAATACAGGGGATTGGCTACACCTTC. Protein sequence: CASSIQGIGYTF. Using reference TRBV18 and TRBJ1-2 for the parts outside the CDR3, the full variable domain is NAGVMQNPRHLVRRRGQEARLRCSPMKGHSHVYWYRQLPEEGLKFMVYLQKENIIDESGMPKERFSAEFPKEGPSILRIQQVVRGDSAAYFCASSIQGIGYTFGSGTRLTVV.

With respect to this clone: The germline gene is not matched at one end of the junction; a read error may be the cause. The V call is TRBV10-3, the J call TRBJ2-3, with TRBD2 identical over 14 bases. The CDR3 runs to 15 residues. CDR1 is ENHRY, CDR2 SYGVKD, per germline. The CDR3 DNA reads as TGTGCCATCAATGAGGGACTAGCGGGGGTAGATACGCAGTATTTT. It encodes CAINEGLAGVDTQYF.

This sequence joins TRBV5-1 and TRBJ1-1; possibly TRBD1 for D (6 bases). V lost 0 bases to trimming and J lost 8 bases, with 17 bases between them. The germline V gene has CDR1 SGHRS and CDR2 YFSETQ. This CDR3 spans 15 amino acids. As DNA, the CDR3 is TGCGCCAGCAGCTTGGAAGGTACAGGGACGGCGGAAGCTTTCTTT. Amino acids: CASSLEGTGTAEAFF.

The V and J genes are TRBV3-1 (or the pseudogene TRBV3-2) and TRBJ2-2, with D possibly TRBD2 on 6 matching bases. The CDR3 has 15 amino acids. Deletions cut 1 base from V and 8 bases from J, with 14 bases between. Germline CDR1 is LGHDT and CDR2 is YNNKEL (reference sequence). The CDR3 sequence is CASSQVGTRYGELFF. CDR3 bases: TGTGCCAGCAGCCAAGTCGGGACTCGTTATGGGGAGCTGTTTTTT.

In its sample, this clone was seen a few times. At the DNA level, this CDR3 is encoded by other sequences in the same sample as well. CDR3 region: CASSLRDRDSPLHF. For the CDR3, the DNA is TGTGCCAGCAGCCTCCGGGACAGAGATTCACCCCTCCACTTT. The J gene is TRBJ1-6, the V gene TRBV3-1 (or the pseudogene TRBV3-2); 7 bases agree with TRBD1. From germline, CDR1 is LGHDT and CDR2 YNNKEL (reference sequence). V lost 4 bases to trimming and J lost 8 bases; unmatched junction nucleotides: 5. The CDR3 loop spans 14 amino acids.